Sequencing of this T cell receptor beta chain was carried out in a study of molecular identifiers for immune sequencing clone quantification. Trimming took 4 bases from V and 8 from J, leaving 11 bases between them. The CDR3 sequence is 13 residues long. Germline V gene data show CDR1 as PRHDT and CDR2 as FYEKMQ (reference sequence). A few counts support this clonotype. The antigen is undetermined. In preparing bulk TCR libraries, previously described methods and listed TCR primers were used. MiXCR was run by TCRdb on the PCR reads, yielding one entry per CDR3 protein. The sample records 37,000 or so distinct CDR3 sequences, 24% being singletons. CD8+CD4-CCR7+CD45RA+ cells were sorted as naive CD8 T cells. Findings and caveats of the study: Whereas naive cells kept under 1% of molecules in clones above 20 RNA copies, such clones held over 97% in effectors. Identical TCR molecules that share a barcode could lead to an underestimation of highly expanded clone sizes.

The TCR originated in a human donor in good health. Some libraries in this study had Jurkat cell RNA spiked in. Sequences were obtained from naive CD8+ T cells from blood, with Jurkat cell RNA spiked in. The sample's subset: FACS-sorted CD8+CD4-CCR7+CD45RA+ naive T cells. The genes are TRBV13 and TRBJ2-2; D unresolved. In DNA form, the CDR3 reads TGTGCCAGCAGCTCTTGGGCTCTAGGGGAGCTGTTTTTT. Protein: CASSSWALGELFF.